The entry below gives a single T cell receptor beta chain sequence along with its context. The sample is drawn from a study of shared clonotypes between healthy human individuals. TCRdb keeps only in-frame clones here, not all; method: immunoSEQ multiplex PCR. The top ten hold roughly 10% of the sample, which has 170,000 or so clones, approximately 62% seen once. This CDR3 comprises 14 residues. Germline assignment: CDR1 SGHRS and CDR2 YFSETQ. Trimming pared 2 bases from V and 3 bases from J, leaving 8 bases between. This TCR was recovered from a man aged 25 to 45 in good health. This chain links TRBV5-1 with TRBJ2-2; no definite D call. Sequencing was carried out using memory CD4+ T cells sorted from blood. Subset reported: CD45RA-negative fraction. CDR3 DNA sequence: TGCGCCAGCAGCTTACGGCCTGACACCGGGGAGCTGTTTTTT. Residues: CASSLRPDTGELFF.